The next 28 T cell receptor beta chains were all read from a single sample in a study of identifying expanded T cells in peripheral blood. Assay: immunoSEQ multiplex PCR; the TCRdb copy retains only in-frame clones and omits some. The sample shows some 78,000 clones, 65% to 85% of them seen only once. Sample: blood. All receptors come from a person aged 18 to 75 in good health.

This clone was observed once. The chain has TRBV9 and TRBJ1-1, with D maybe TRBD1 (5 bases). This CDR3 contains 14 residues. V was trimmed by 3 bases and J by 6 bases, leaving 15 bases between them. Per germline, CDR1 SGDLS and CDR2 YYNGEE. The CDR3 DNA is TGTGCCAGCAGCGGGCCCGGGGGGGTTGCTGAAGCTTTCTTT. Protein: CASSGPGGVAEAFF.

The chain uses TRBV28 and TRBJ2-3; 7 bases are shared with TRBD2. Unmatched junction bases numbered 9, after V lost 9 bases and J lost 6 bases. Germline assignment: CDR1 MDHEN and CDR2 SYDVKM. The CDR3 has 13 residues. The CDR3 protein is CASRATSEDTQYF. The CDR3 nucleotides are TGTGCCAGTAGGGCTACTAGCGAGGATACGCAGTATTTT.

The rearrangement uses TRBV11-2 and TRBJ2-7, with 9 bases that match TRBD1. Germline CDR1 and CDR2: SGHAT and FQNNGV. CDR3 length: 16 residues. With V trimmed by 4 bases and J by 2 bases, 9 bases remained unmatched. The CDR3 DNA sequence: TGTGCCAGCAGCTCCCTAAGGGGGGACAGGGCCTACGAGCAGTACTTC. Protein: CASSSLRGDRAYEQYF.

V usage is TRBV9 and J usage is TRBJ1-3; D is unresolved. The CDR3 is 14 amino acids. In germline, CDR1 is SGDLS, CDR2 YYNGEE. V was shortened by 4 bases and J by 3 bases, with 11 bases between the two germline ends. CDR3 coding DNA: TGTGCCAGCAGCCCTGGAATCAGTGGAAACACCATATATTTT. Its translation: CASSPGISGNTIYF.

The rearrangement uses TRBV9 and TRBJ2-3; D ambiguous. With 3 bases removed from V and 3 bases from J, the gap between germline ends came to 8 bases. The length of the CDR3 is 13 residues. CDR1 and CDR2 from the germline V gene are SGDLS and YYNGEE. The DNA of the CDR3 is TGTGCCAGCAGCGAATACGGAACAGATACGCAGTATTTT. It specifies CASSEYGTDTQYF. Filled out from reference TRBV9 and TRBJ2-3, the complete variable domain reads DSGVTQTPKHLITATGQRVTLRCSPRSGDLSVYWYQQSLDQGLQFLIQYYNGEERAKGNILERFSAQQFPDLHSELNLSSLELGDSALYFCASSEYGTDTQYFGPGTRLTVL.

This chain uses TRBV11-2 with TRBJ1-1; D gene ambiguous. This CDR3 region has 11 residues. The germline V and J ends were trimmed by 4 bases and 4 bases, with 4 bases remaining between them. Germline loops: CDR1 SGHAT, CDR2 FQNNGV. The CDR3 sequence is CASSSGTEAFF. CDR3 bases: TGTGCCAGCAGCTCCGGCACTGAAGCTTTCTTT.

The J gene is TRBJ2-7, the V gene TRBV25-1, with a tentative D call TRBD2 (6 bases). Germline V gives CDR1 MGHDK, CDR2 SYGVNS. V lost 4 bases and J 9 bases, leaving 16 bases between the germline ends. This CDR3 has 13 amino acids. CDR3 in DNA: TGTGCCAGCAGTGGGCTAGCGACTTCCAGGCAGTACTTC. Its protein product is CASSGLATSRQYF.

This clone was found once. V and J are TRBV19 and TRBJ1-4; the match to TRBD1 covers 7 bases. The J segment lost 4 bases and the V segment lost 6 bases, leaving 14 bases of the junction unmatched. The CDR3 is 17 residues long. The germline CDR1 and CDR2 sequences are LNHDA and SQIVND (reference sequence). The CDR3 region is CASSMGPTGTYNEKLFF. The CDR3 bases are TGTGCCAGTAGCATGGGCCCGACAGGGACTTATAATGAAAAACTGTTTTTT.

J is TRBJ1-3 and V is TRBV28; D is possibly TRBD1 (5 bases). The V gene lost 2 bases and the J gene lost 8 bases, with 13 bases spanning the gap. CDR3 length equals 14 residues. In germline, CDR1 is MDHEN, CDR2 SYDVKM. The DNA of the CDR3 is TGTGCCAGCAGTTTAAGTAAGGGGCTCTACACCATATATTTT. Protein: CASSLSKGLYTIYF.

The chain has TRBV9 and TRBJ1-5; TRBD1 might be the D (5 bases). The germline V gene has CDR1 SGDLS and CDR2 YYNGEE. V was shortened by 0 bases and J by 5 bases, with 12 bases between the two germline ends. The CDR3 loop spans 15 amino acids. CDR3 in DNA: TGTGCCAGCAGCGTAGACGGGACGTCCTATCAGCCCCAGCATTTT. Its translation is CASSVDGTSYQPQHF.

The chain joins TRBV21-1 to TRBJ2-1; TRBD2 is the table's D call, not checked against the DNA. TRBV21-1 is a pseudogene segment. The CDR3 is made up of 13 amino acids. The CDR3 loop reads CASSKGRNNEQFF. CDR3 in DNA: TGTGCCAGCAGCAAAGGGAGAAACAATGAGCAGTTCTTC.

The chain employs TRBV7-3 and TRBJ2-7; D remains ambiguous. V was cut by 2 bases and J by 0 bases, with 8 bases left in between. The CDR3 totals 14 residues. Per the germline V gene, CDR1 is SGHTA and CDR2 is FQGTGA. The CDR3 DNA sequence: TGTGCCAGCAGCTTAGGGCACGGCTCCTACGAGCAGTACTTC. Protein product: CASSLGHGSYEQYF.

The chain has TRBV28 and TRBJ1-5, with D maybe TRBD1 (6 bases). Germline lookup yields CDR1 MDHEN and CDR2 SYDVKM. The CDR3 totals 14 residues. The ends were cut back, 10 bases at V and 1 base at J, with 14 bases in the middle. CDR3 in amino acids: CATHRDRSNQPQHF. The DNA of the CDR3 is TGTGCCACCCACAGGGATAGGAGCAATCAGCCCCAGCATTTT.

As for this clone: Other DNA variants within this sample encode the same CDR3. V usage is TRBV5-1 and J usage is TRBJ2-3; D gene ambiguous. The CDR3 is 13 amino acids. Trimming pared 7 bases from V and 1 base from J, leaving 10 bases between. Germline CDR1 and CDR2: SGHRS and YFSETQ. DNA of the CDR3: TGCGCCAGCTCTGATCAAGGCACAGATACGCAGTATTTT. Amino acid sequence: CASSDQGTDTQYF.

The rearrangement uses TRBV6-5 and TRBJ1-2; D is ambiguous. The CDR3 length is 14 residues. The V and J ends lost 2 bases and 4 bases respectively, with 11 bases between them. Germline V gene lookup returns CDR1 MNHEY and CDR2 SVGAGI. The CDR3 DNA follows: TGTGCCAGCAGTTACACGCGAGTCGGCTATGGCTACACCTTC. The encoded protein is CASSYTRVGYGYTF.

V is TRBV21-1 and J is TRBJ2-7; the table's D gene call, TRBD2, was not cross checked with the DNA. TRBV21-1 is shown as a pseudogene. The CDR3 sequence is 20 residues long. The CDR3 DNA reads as TGTGCCAGCAGCAACTCCGGGGGGCGACTAGCGGGAGACCGAACCTACGAGCAGTACTTC. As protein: CASSNSGGRLAGDRTYEQYF.

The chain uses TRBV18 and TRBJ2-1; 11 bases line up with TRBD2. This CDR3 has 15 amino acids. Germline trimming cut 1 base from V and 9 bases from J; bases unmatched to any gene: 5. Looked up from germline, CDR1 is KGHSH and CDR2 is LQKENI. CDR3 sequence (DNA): TGTGCCAGCTCACCACGCGGGACTAGCGGCTCTGAGCAGTTCTTC. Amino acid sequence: CASSPRGTSGSEQFF.

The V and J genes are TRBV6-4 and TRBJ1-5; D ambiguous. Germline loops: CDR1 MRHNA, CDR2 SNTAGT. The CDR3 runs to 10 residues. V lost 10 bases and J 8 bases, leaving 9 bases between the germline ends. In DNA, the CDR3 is TGTGCCAAAATGAGGGAGCCCCAGCATTTT. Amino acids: CAKMREPQHF.

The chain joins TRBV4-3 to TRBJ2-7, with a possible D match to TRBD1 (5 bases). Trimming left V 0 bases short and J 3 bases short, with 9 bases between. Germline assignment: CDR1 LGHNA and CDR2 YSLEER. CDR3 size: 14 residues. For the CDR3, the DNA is TGCGCCAGCAGCCAAGATTTAAGGGGCTACGAGCAGTACTTC. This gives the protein CASSQDLRGYEQYF.

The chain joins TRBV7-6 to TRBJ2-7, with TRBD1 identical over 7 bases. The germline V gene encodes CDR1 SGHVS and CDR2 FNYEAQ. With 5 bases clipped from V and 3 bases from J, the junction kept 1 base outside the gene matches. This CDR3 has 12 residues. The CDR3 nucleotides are TGTGCCAGCAGCAACAGGGGCTACGAGCAGTACTTC. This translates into CASSNRGYEQYF.

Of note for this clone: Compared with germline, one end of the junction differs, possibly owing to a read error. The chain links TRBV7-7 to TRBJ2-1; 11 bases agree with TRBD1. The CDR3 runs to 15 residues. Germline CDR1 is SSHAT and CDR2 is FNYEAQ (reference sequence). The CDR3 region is CASSQGTGGYNEQFF. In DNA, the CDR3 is TGTGCTAGCAGCCAAGGGACAGGGGGGTACAATGAGCAGTTCTTC. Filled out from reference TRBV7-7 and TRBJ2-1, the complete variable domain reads GAGVSQSPRYKVTKRGQDVTLRCDPISSHATLYWYQQALGQGPEFLTYFNYEAQPDKSGLPSDRFSAERPEGSISTLTIQRTEQRDSAMYRCASSQGTGGYNEQFFGPGTRLTVL.

CDR3 protein: CAISDDRGRSEQYF. The CDR3 nucleotides are TGTGCCATCAGTGACGACAGGGGGCGCAGCGAGCAGTACTTC. V is TRBV10-3 and J is TRBJ2-7; 10 positions match TRBD1. CDR1 is ENHRY, CDR2 SYGVKD, per germline. The CDR3 runs 14 residues. V was clipped by 3 bases and J by 6 bases; unmatched bases: 5.

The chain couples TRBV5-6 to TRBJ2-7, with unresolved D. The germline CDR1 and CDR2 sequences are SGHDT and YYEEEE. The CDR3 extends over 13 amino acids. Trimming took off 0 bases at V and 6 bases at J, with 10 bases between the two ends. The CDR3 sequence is CASSLDWQGEQYF. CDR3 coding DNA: TGTGCCAGCAGCTTGGACTGGCAAGGCGAGCAGTACTTC.

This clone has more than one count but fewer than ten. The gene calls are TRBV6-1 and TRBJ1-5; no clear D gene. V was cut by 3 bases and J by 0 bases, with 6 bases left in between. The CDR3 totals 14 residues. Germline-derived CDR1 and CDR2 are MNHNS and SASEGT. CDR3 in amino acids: CASSEGNSNQPQHF. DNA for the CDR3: TGTGCCAGCAGTGAGGGAAATAGCAATCAGCCCCAGCATTTT.

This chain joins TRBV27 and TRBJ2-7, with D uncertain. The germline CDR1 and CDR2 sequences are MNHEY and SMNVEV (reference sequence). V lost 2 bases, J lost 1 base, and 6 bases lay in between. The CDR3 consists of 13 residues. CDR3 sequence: CASSLTGSYEQYF. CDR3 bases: TGTGCCAGCAGTTTAACCGGTTCCTACGAGCAGTACTTC.

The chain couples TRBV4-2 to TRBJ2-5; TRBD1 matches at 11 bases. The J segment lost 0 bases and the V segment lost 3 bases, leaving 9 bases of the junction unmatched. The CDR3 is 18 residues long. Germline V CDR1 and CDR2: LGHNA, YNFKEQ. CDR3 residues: CASSHTGQGVINQETQYF. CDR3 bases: TGTGCCAGCAGCCACACGGGACAGGGGGTTATAAACCAAGAGACCCAGTACTTC.

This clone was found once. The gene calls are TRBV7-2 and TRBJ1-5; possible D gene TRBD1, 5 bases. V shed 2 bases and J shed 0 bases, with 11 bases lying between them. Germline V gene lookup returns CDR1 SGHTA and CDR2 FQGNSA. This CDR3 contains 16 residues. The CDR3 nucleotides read TGTGCCAGCAGCTTAACAGGCGAATATAGCAATCAGCCCCAGCATTTT. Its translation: CASSLTGEYSNQPQHF. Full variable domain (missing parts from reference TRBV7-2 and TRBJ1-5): GAGVSQSPSNKVTEKGKDVELRCDPISGHTALYWYRQSLGQGLEFLIYFQGNSAPDKSGLPSDRFSAERTGGSVSTLTIQRTQQEDSAVYLCASSLTGEYSNQPQHFGDGTRLSIL.

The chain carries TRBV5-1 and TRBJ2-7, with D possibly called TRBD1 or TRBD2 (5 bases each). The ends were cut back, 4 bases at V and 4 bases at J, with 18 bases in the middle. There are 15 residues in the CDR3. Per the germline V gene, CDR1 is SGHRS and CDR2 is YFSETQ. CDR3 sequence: CASSAARGPIYEQYF. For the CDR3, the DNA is TGCGCCAGCAGCGCGGCCCGGGGACCAATTTACGAGCAGTACTTC.